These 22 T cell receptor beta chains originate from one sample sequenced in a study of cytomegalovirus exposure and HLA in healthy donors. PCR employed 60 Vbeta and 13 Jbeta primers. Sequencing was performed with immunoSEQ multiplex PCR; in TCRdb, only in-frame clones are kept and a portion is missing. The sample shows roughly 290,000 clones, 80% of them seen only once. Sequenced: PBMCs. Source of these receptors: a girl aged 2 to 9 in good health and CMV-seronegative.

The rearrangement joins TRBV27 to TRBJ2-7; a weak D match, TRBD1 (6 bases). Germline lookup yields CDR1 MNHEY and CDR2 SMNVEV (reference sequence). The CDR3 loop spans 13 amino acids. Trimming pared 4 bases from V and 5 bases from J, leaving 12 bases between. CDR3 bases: TGTGCCAGCAGTTGGTTACAGGGAGACGAGCAGTACTTC. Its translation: CASSWLQGDEQYF.

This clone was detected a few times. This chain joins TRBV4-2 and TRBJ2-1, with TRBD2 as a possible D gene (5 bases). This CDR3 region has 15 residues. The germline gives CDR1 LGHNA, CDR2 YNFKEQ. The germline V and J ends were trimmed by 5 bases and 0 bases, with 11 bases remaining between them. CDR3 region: CASSVPGSSYNEQFF. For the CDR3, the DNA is TGTGCCAGCAGCGTCCCGGGGAGCTCCTACAATGAGCAGTTCTTC.

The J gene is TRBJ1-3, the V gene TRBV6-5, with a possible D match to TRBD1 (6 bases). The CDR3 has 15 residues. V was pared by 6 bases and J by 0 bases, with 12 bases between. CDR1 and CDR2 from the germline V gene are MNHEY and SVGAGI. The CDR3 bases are TGTGCCAGCAGCATAAGGGGGAGCTCTGGAAACACCATATATTTT. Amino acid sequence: CASSIRGSSGNTIYF.

CDR3 sequence reads: CASLTSGGTSHTDTQYF. The CDR3 DNA reads TGTGCCAGTTTGACTAGCGGGGGGACCTCACACACAGATACGCAGTATTTT. The gene calls are TRBV19 and TRBJ2-3, with TRBD2 matching 13 bases. Germline CDR1 is LNHDA and CDR2 is SQIVND (reference sequence). This CDR3 contains 17 residues. After removal of 8 bases from V and 2 bases from J, the junction contained 10 bases not matched to a gene. Using reference TRBV19 and TRBJ2-3 for the parts outside the CDR3, the full variable domain is DGGITQSPKYLFRKEGQNVTLSCEQNLNHDAMYWYRQDPGQGLRLIYYSQIVNDFQKGDIAEGYSVSREKKESFPLTVTSAQKNPTAFYLCASLTSGGTSHTDTQYFGPGTRLTVL.

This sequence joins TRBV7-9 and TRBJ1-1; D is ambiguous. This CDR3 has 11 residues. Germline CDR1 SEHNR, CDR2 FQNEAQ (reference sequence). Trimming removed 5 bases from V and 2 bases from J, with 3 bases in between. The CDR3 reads CASSINTEAFF. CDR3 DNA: TGTGCCAGCAGCATAAACACTGAAGCTTTCTTT.

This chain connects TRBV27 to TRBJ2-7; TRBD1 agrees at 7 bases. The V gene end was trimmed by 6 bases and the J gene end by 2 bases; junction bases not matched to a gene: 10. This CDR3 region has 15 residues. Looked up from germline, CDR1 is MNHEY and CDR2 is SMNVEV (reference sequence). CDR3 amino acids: CASSRPGQATYEQYF. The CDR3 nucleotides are TGTGCCAGCAGCCGCCCAGGACAGGCCACCTACGAGCAGTACTTC.

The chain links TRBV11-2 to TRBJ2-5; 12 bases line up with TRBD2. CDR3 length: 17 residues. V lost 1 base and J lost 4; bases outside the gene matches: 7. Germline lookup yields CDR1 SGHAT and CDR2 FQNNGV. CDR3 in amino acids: CASSLGTSGAEGETQYF. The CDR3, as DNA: TGTGCCAGCAGCTTAGGGACTAGCGGGGCTGAGGGAGAGACCCAGTACTTC.

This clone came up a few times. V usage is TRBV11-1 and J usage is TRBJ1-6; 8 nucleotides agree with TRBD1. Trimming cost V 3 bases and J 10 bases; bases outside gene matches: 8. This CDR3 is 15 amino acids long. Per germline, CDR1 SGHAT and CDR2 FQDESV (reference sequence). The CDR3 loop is CASSFGQGAGSPLHF. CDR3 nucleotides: TGTGCCAGCAGCTTTGGGCAGGGGGCAGGGTCACCCCTCCACTTT.

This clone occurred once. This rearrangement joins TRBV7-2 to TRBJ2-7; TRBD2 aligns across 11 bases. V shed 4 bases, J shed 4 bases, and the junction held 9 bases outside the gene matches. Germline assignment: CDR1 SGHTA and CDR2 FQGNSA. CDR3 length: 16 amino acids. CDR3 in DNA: TGTGCCAGCAGCTATTCCGGGACTAGCGGAGCGTACGAGCAGTACTTC. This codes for CASSYSGTSGAYEQYF.

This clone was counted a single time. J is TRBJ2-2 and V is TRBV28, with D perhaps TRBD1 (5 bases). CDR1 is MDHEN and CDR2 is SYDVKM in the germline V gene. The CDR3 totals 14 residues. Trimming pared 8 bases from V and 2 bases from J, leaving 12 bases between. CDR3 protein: CASGAAPNTGELFF. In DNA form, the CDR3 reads TGTGCCAGCGGGGCGGCCCCTAACACCGGGGAGCTGTTTTTT.

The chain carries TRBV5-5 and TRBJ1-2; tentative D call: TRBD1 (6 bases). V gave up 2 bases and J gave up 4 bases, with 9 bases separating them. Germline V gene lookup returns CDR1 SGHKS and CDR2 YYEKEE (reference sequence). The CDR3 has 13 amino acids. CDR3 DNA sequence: TGTGCCAGCAGCTTCAGGGGATTCTATGGCTACACCTTC. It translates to CASSFRGFYGYTF.

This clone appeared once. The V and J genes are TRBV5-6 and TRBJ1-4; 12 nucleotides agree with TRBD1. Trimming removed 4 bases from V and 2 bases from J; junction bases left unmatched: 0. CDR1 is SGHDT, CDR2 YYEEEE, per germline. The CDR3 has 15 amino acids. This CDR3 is CASSGTGGTNEKLFF. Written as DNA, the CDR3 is TGTGCCAGCAGCGGGACAGGGGGCACTAATGAAAAACTGTTTTTT. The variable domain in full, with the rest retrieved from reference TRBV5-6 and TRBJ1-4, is DAGVTQSPTHLIKTRGQQVTLRCSPKSGHDTVSWYQQALGQGPQFIFQYYEEEERQRGNFPDRFSGHQFPNYSSELNVNALLLGDSALYLCASSGTGGTNEKLFFGSGTQLSVL.

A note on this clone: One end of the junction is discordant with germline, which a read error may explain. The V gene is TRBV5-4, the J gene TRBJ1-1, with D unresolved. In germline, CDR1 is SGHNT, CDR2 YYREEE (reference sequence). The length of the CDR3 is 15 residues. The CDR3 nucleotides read TGTGCTAGCAGCTTGTTTTCGGGAAGAGACACTGAAGCTTTCTTT. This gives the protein CASSLFSGRDTEAFF.

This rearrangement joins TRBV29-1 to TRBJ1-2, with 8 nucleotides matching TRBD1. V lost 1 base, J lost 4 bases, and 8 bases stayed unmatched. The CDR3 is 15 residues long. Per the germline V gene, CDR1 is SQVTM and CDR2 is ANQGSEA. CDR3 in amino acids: CSVEAVGQEVYGYTF. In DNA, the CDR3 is TGCAGCGTTGAAGCCGTGGGACAGGAAGTCTATGGCTACACCTTC.

This chain's CDR3 is CAWSPGTGYSTDTQYF. CDR3 nucleotide sequence: TGTGCCTGGAGCCCGGGGACAGGCTATAGCACAGATACGCAGTATTTT. The chain employs TRBV30 and TRBJ2-3; 8 positions agree with TRBD1. Trimming cost V 3 bases and J 0 bases; bases outside gene matches: 8. Germline CDR1 is GTSNPN and CDR2 is SVGIG (reference sequence). This CDR3 region has 16 residues.

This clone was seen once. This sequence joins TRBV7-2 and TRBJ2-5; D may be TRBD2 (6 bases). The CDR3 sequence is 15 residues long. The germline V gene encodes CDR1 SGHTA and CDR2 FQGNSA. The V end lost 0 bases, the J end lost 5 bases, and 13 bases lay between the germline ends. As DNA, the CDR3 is TGTGCCAGCAGCTTAGCGGGGGGTCTCGGGGAGACCCAGTACTTC. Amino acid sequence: CASSLAGGLGETQYF.

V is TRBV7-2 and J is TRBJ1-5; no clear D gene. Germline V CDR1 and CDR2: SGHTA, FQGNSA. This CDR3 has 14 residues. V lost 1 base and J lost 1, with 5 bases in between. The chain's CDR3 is CASSLDRSNQPQHF. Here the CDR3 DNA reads TGTGCCAGCAGCTTAGACAGAAGCAATCAGCCCCAGCATTTT.

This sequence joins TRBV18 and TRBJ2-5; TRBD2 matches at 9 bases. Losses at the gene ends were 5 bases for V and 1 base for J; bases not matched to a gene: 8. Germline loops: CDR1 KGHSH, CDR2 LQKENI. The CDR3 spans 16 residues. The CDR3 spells CASSTVAGDSQETQYF. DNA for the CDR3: TGTGCCAGCTCAACAGTAGCGGGGGACTCCCAAGAGACCCAGTACTTC.

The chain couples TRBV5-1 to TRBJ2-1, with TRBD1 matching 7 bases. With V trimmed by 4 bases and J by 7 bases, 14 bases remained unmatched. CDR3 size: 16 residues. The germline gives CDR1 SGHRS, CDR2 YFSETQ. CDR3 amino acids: CASSAYRGRLYNEQFF. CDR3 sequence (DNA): TGCGCCAGCAGCGCCTACAGGGGAAGGTTGTATAATGAGCAGTTCTTC.

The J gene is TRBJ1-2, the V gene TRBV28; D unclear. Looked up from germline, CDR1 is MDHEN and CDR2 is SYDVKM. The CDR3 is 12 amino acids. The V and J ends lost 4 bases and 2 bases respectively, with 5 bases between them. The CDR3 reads CASSSPNYGYTF. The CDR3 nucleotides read TGTGCCAGCAGTTCCCCAAACTATGGCTACACCTTC.

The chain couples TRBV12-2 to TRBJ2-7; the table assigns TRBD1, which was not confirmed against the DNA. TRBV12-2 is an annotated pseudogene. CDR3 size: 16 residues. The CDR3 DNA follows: TGTGCAAGTCGCCTCGGCGGGGGACAGGGGGCCTACGAGCAGTACTTC. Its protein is CASRLGGGQGAYEQYF.

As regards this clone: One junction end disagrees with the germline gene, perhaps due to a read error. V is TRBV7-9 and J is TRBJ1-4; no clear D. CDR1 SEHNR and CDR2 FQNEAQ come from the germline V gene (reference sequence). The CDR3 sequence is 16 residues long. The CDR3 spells CSSSEAFLDYGEKLFF. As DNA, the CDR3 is TGTTCCAGCAGCGAGGCCTTCCTGGACTACGGGGAAAAACTGTTTTTT.